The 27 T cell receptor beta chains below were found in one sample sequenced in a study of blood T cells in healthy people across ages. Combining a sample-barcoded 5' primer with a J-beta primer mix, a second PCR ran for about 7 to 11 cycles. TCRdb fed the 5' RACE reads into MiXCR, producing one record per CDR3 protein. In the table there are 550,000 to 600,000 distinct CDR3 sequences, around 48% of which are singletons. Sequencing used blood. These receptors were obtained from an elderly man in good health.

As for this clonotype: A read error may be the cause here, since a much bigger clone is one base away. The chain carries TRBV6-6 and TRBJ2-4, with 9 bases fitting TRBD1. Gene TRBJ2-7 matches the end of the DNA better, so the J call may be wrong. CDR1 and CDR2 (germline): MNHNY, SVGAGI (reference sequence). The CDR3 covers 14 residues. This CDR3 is CASGGTGQTYEQYF. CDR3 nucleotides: TGTGCCAGCGGTGGGACAGGGCAAACCTACGAGCAGTACTTC.

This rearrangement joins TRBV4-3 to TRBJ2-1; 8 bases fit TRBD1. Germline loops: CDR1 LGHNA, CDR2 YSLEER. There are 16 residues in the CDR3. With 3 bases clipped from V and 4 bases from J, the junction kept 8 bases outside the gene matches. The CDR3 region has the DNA TGCGCCAGCAGCCACGTCCGGGACAGGAGATACAATGAGCAGTTCTTC. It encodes CASSHVRDRRYNEQFF.

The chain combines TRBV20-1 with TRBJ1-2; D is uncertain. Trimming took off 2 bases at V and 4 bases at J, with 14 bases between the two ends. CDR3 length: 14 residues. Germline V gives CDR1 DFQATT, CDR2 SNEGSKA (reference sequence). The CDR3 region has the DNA TGCAGTGCTAGATACAATGAAGGGATCTATGGCTACACCTTC. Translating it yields CSARYNEGIYGYTF.

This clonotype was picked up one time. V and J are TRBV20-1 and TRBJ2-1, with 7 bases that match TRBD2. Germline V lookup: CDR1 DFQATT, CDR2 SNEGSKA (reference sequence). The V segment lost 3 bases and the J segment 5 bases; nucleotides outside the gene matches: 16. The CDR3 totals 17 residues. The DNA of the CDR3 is TGCAGTGCTAGCGACCCGTGGGGCGGGAGAAATAACAATGAGCAGTTCTTC. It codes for CSASDPWGGRNNNEQFF.

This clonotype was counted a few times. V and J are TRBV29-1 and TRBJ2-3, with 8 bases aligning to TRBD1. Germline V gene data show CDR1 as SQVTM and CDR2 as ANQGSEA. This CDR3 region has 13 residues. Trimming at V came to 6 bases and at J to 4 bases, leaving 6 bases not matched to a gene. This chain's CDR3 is CSVALTGADTQYF. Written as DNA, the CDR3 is TGCAGCGTCGCTCTGACAGGGGCAGATACGCAGTATTTT.

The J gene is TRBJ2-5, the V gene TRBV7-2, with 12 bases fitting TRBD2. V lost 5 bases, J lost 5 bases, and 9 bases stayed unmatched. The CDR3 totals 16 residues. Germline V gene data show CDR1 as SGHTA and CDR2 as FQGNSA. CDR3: CASSARPSGGAETQYF. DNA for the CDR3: TGTGCCAGCAGCGCCCGACCTAGCGGGGGGGCGGAGACCCAGTACTTC.

CDR3 in amino acids: CSAGSGTLYNEQFF. The CDR3 bases are TGCAGTGCAGGTAGCGGGACTCTCTACAATGAGCAGTTCTTC. This chain connects TRBV20-1 to TRBJ2-1; TRBD2 matches 8 bases. This CDR3 has 14 residues. J gave up 3 bases and V 6 bases, and 7 bases lay outside the gene matches. Germline V gives CDR1 DFQATT, CDR2 SNEGSKA (reference sequence).

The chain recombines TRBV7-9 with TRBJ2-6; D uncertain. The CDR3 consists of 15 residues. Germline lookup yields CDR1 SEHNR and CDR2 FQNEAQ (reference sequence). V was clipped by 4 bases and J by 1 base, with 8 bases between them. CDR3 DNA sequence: TGTGCCAGCAGCTACTGGACGTCTGGGGCCAACGTCCTGACTTTC. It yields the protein CASSYWTSGANVLTF.

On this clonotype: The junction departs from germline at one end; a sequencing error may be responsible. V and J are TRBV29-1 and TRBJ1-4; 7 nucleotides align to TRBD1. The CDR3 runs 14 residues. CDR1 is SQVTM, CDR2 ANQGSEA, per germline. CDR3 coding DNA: TGCAGCGTCGCCGGGACAGTAACTAATGAACAACTGTTTTTT. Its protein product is CSVAGTVTNEQLFF.

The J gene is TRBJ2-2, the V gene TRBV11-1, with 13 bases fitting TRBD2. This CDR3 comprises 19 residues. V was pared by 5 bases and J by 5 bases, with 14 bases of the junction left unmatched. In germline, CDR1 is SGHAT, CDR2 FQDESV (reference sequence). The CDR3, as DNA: TGTGCCAGCAGCCTCGGGACTAGCGGGATACACCAAGTAACCGGGGAGCTGTTTTTT. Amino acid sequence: CASSLGTSGIHQVTGELFF.

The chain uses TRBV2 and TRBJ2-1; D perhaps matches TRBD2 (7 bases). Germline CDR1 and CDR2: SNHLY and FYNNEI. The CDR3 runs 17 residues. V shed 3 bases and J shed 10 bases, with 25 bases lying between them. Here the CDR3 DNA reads TGTGCCAGCAGTGATCAGAGCGGGCGCAGGGGAGGGAGGGAGCAGTTCTTC. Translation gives CASSDQSGRRGGREQFF.

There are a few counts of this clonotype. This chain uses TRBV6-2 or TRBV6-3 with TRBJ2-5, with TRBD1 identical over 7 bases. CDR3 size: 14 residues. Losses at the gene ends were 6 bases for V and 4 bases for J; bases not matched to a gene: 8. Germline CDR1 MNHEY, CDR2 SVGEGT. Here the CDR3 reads CASSRLGGAETQYF. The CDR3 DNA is TGTGCCAGCAGCCGCCTAGGGGGCGCAGAGACCCAGTACTTC.

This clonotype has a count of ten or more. The DNA of the CDR3 is TGTGCCAGCAGTTACACGGGACAGTTAAACAATGAGCAGTTCTTC. It yields the protein CASSYTGQLNNEQFF. V and J are TRBV6-6 and TRBJ2-1, with TRBD1 matching 7 bases. Germline values: CDR1 MNHNY, CDR2 SVGAGI (reference sequence). V shed 2 bases and J 5 bases; nucleotides not matched to a gene: 6. The CDR3 contains 15 residues.

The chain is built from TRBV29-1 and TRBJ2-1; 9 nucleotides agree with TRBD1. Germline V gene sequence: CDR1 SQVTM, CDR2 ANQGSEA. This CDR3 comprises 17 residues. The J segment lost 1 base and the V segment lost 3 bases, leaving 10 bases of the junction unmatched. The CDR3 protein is CSVDRGQGQRSYNEQFF. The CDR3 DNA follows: TGCAGCGTTGACCGAGGACAGGGGCAAAGGTCCTACAATGAGCAGTTCTTC.

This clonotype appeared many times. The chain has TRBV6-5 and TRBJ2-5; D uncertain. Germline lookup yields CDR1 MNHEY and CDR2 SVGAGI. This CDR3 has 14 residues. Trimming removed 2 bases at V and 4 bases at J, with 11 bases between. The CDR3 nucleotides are TGTGCCAGCAGTTACGCGCGACAAGGAGAGACCCAGTACTTC. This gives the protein CASSYARQGETQYF.

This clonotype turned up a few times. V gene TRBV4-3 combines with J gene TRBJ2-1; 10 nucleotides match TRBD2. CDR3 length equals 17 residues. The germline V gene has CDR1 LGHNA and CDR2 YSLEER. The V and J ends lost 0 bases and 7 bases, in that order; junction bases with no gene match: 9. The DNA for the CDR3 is TGCGCCAGCAGCCAAGACGAAGGAGCGGGGGGGTGGAATGAGCAGTTCTTC. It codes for CASSQDEGAGGWNEQFF.

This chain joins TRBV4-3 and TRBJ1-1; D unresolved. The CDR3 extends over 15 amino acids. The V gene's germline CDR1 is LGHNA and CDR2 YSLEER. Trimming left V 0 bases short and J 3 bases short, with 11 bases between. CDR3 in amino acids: CASSQDDFRHTEAFF. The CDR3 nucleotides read TGCGCCAGCAGCCAAGATGACTTCCGGCACACTGAAGCTTTCTTT.

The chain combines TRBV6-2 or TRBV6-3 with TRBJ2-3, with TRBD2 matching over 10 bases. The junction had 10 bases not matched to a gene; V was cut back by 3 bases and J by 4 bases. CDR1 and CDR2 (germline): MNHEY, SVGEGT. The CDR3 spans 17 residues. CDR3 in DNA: TGTGCCAGCAGTTATGGGGCTACTAGCGGGAATGCAGATACGCAGTATTTT. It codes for CASSYGATSGNADTQYF.

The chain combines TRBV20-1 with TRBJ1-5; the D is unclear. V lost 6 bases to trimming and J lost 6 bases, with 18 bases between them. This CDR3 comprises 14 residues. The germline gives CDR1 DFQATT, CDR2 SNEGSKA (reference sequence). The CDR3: CSASLRAGSQPQHF. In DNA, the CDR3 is TGCAGTGCCTCGCTTCGGGCCGGCAGTCAGCCCCAGCATTTT.

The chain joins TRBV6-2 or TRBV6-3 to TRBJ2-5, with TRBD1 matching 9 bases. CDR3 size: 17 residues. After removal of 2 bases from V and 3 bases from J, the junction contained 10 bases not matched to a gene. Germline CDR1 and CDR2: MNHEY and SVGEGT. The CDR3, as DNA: TGTGCCAGCAGTTACCGTCGGGACAGGGCTTATGAAGAGACCCAGTACTTC. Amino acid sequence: CASSYRRDRAYEETQYF.

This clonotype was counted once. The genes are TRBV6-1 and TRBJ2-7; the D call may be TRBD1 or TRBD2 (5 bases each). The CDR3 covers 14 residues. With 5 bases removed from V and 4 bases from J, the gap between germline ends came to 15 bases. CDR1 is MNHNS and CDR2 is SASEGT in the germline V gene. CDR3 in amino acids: CASSPRDGLYEQYF. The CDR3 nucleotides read TGTGCCAGCAGTCCCCGGGACGGATTGTACGAGCAGTACTTC.

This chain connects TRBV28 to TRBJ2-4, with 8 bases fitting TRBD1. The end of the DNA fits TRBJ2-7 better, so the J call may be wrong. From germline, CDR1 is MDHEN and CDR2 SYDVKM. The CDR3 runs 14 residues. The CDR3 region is CASTKDREWDEQYF. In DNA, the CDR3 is TGTGCCAGCACCAAGGACAGGGAATGGGACGAGCAGTACTTC.

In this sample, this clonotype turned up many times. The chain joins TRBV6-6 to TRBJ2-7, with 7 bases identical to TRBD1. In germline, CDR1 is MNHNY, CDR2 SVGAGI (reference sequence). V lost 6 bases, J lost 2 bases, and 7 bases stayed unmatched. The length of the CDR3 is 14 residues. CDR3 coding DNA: TGTGCCAGCAGATATGCCGGGACAGCCTACGAGCAGTACTTC. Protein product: CASRYAGTAYEQYF.

CDR3 sequence (DNA): TGTGCCAGCAGCCGAGGCGGTGCTACCCTTCCATACAATGAGCAGTTCTTC. This translates into CASSRGGATLPYNEQFF. The chain combines TRBV25-1 with TRBJ2-1, with D uncertain. The V and J ends lost 6 bases and 4 bases respectively, with 22 bases between them. Germline-derived CDR1 and CDR2 are MGHDK and SYGVNS. This CDR3 has 17 amino acids.

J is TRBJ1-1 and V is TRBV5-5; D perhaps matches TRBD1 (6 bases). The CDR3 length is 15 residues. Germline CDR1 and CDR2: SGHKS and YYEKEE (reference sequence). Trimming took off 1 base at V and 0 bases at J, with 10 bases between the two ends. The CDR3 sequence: CASSLRQALNTEAFF. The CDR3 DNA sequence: TGTGCCAGCAGCTTGAGACAGGCTTTGAACACTGAAGCTTTCTTT. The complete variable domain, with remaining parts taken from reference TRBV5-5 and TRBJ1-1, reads DAGVTQSPTHLIKTRGQQVTLRCSPISGHKSVSWYQQVLGQGPQFIFQYYEKEERGRGNFPDRFSARQFPNYSSELNVNALLLGDSALYLCASSLRQALNTEAFFGQGTRLTVV.

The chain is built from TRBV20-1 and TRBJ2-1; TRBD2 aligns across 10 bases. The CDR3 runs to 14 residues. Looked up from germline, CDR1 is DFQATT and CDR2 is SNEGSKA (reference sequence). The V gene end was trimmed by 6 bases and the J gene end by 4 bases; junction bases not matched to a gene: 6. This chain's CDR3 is CSAPLAGDYNEQFF. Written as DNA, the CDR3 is TGCAGTGCCCCCCTAGCGGGAGATTACAATGAGCAGTTCTTC.

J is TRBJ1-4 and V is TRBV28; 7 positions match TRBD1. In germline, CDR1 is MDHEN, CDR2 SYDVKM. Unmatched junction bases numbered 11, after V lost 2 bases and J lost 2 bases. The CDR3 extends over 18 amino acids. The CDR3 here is CASSLGGTGVATNEKLFF. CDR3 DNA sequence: TGTGCCAGCAGTTTAGGGGGAACAGGGGTCGCGACTAATGAAAAACTGTTTTTT.